This TCR beta chain was retrieved from a study of T-cell reconstitution after alpha-beta-depleted transplantation in children. Unique molecular identifiers featured in how the TCRbeta library was prepared. TCRdb re-analysed the PCR reads in MiXCR, keeping a single row per CDR3 protein. The repertoire includes approximately 400,000 distinct CDR3 sequences, roughly a tenth of them detected once, and over 4.5% sits in the top ten. The CDR3 spans 15 residues. Germline V lookup: CDR1 SGDLS, CDR2 YYNGEE. V was pared by 2 bases and J by 4 bases, with 13 bases between. This chain uses TRBV9 with TRBJ1-5, with D tentatively TRBD1 (6 bases). Specimen: PBMCs from the stem cell graft donor, collected from the stem cell graft. The source of this sequence is a human donor who donated a stem cell graft to a child with acute myeloid leukemia. The CDR3, as DNA: TGTGCCAGCAGCGTTCAGGGGACCCTTAATCAGCCCCAGCATTTT. It specifies CASSVQGTLNQPQHF.